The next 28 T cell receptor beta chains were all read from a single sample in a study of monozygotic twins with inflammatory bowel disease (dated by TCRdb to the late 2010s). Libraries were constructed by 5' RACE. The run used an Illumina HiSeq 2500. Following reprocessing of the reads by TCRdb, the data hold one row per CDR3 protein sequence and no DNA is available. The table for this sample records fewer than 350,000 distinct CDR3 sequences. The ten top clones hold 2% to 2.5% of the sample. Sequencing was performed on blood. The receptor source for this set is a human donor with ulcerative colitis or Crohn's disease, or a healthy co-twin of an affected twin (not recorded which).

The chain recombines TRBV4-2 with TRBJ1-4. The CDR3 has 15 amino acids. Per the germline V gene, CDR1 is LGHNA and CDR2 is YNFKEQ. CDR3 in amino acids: CASSQGGFTNEKLFF.

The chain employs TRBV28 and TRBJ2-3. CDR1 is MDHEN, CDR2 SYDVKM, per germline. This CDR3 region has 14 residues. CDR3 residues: CASSSGSLTDTQYF.

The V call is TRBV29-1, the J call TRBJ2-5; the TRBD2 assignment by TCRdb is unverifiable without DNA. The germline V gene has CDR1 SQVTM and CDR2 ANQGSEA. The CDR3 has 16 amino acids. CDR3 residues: CSVEDWLAESQETQYF.

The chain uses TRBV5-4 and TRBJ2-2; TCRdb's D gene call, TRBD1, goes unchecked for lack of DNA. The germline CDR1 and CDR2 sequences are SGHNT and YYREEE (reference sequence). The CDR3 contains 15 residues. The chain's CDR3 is CASRNPRDATGELFF.

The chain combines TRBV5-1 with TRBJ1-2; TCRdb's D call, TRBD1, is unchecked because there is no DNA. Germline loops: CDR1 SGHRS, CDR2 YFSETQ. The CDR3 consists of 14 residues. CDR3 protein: CASSRDSANYGYTF.

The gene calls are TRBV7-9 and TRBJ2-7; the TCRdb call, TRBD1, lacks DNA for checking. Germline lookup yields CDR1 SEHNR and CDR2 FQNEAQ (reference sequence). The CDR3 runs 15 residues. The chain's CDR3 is CASSLEVVGGGEQYF.

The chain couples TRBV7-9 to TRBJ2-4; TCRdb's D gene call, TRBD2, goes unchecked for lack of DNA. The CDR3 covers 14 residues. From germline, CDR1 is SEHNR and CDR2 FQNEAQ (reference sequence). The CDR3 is CASSSTRTEEIQYF.

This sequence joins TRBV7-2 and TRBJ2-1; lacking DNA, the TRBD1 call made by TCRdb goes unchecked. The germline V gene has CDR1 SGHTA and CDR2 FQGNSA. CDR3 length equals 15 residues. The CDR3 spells CASSWDRGLYNEQFF.

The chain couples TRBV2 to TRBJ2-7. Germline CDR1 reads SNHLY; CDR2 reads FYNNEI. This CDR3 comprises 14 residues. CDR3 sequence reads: CATSLTGISYEQYF.

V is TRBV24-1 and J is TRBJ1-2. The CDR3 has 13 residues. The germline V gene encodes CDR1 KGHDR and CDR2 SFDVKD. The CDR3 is CATRDSTSYGYTF.

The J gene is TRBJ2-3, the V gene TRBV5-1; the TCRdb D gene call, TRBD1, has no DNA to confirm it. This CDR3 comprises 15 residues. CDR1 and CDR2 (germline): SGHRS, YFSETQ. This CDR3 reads CASMGQGLSTDTQYF.

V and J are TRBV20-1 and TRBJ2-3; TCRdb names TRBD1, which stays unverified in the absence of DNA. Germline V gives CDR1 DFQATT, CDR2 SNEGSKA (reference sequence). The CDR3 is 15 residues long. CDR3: CSARVSGTSTDTQYF.

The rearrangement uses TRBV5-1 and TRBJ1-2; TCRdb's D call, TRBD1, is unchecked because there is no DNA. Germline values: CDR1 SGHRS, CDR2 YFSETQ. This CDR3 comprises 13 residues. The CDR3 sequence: CASSADRGRGYTF.

CDR3 sequence reads: CASSLVGAARNPYNEQFF. The chain has TRBV14 and TRBJ2-1; TCRdb proposes TRBD1, but this gene call is untestable without DNA. This CDR3 has 18 amino acids. Germline V gene data show CDR1 as SGHDN and CDR2 as FVKESK.

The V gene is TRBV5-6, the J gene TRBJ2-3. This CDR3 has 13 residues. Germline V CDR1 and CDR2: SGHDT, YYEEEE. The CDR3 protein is CASSLSGSNTQYF.

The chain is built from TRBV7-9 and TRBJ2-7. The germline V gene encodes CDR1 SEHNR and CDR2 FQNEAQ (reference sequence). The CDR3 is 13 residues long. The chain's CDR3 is CASSLPVNPEQYF.

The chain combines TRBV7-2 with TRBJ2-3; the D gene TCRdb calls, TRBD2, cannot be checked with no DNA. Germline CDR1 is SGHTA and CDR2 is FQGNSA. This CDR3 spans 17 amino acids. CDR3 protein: CASSLGRTSGGPDTQYF. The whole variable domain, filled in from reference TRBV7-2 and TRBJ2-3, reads GAGVSQSPSNKVTEKGKDVELRCDPISGHTALYWYRQSLGQGLEFLIYFQGNSAPDKSGLPSDRFSAERTGGSVSTLTIQRTQQEDSAVYLCASSLGRTSGGPDTQYFGPGTRLTVL.

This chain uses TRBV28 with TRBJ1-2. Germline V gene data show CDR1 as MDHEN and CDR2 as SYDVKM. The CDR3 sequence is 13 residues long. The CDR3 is CASSLNGNYGYTF.

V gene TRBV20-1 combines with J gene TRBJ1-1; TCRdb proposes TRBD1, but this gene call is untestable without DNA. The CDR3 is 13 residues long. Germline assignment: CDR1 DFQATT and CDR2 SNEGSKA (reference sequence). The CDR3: CSATGQAAILAFF.

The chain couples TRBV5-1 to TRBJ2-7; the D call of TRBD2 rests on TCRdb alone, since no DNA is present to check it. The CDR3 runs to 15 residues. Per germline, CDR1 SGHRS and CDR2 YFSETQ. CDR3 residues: CASSLSASGSYEQYF.

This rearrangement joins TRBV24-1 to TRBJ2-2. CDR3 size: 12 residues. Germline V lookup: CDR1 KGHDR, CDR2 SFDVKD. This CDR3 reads CATSTGVGELFF.

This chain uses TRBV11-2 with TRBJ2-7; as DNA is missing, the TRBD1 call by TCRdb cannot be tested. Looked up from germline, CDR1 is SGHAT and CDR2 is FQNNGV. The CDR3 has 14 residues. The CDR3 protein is CASSFRQRHYEQYF. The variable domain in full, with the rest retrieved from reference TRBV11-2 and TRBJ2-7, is EAGVAQSPRYKIIEKRQSVAFWCNPISGHATLYWYQQILGQGPKLLIQFQNNGVVDDSQLPKDRFSAERLKGVDSTLKIQPAKLEDSAVYLCASSFRQRHYEQYFGPGTRLTVT.

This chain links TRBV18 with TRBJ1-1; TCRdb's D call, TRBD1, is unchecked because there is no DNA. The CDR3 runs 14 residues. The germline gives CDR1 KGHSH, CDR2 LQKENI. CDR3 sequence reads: CASTLLDRDTEAFF.

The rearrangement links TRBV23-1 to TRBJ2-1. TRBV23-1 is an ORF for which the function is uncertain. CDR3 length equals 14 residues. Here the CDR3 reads CASSQCVLRNEQFF.

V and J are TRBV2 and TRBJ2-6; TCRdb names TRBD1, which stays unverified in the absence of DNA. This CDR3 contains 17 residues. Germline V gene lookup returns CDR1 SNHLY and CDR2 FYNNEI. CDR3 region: CASRRTESYSGANVLTF.

CDR3 amino acids: CASAFVGGAYEQYF. The V and J genes are TRBV5-1 and TRBJ2-7; TCRdb picks TRBD2, but there is no DNA to check that call. Germline CDR1 SGHRS, CDR2 YFSETQ. The CDR3 has 14 amino acids.

The CDR3 loop reads CASSDTGTGNTEAFF. The gene calls are TRBV6-1 and TRBJ1-1; TCRdb calls TRBD1, which cannot be checked without DNA. Looked up from germline, CDR1 is MNHNS and CDR2 is SASEGT. The CDR3 extends over 15 amino acids.

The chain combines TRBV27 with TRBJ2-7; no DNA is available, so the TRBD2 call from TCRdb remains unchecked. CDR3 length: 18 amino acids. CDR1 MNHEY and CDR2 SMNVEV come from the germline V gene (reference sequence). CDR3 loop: CASSLEVRESGRTYEQYF.